Each of the 5 T cell receptor beta chains below was sequenced from the same sample in a study of blood T cell repertoires in COVID-19. Profiled with immunoSEQ multiplex PCR; TCRdb holds only in-frame clones, not every one. The table includes around 620,000 clones, approximately 90% detected once. The sample consisted of peripheral blood. Receptors were obtained from a woman aged 18-35 years with acute or convalescent COVID-19.

In DNA form, the CDR3 reads TGTGCCAGTAGTTCATCGAACACCGGGGAGCTGTTTTTT. Its translation is CASSSSNTGELFF. J is TRBJ2-2 and V is TRBV19; D ambiguous. The germline CDR1 and CDR2 sequences are LNHDA and SQIVND (reference sequence). This CDR3 has 13 amino acids. Trimming left V 5 bases short and J 0 bases short, with 4 bases between.

This clone was seen a handful of times. The J gene is TRBJ1-3, the V gene TRBV4-1; the D gene is possibly TRBD1 (5 bases). Germline V gene lookup returns CDR1 MGHRA and CDR2 YSYEKL. This CDR3 is 16 amino acids long. The V gene lost 0 bases and the J gene lost 4 bases, with 13 bases spanning the gap. Here the CDR3 reads CASSQEGRVSGNTIYF. In nucleotides, the CDR3 is TGCGCCAGCAGCCAAGAAGGCAGGGTGTCCGGAAACACCATATATTTT.

This clone was detected a few times. V and J are TRBV6-5 and TRBJ1-5, with D possibly matching TRBD1 (5 bases). The CDR3 is 13 residues long. Germline values: CDR1 MNHEY, CDR2 SVGAGI. V was clipped by 10 bases and J by 4 bases, with 14 bases between them. The CDR3 sequence: CAIGLEGNQPQHF. The DNA for the CDR3 is TGTGCCATCGGCTTGGAGGGGAATCAGCCCCAGCATTTT.

The gene calls are TRBV5-1 and TRBJ2-1, with D possibly matching TRBD1 (5 bases). The germline gives CDR1 SGHRS, CDR2 YFSETQ. This CDR3 has 14 amino acids. V was trimmed by 0 bases and J by 4 bases, leaving 8 bases between them. The CDR3 sequence: CASSLEPGYNEQFF. The CDR3 nucleotides are TGCGCCAGCAGCTTGGAGCCAGGGTACAATGAGCAGTTCTTC.

This chain joins TRBV29-1 and TRBJ1-5, with D possibly matching TRBD1 (6 bases). V lost 6 bases and J 4 bases, leaving 13 bases between the germline ends. The CDR3 consists of 13 residues. Germline V gene sequence: CDR1 SQVTM, CDR2 ANQGSEA. CDR3 in DNA: TGCAGCGTAGATACAGGGTTGAATCAGCCCCAGCATTTT. This gives the protein CSVDTGLNQPQHF.